This T cell receptor beta chain emerged from a study of T cell responses to AZD1222 COVID-19 vaccine. Points from the study as a whole: Only 6 or 7 AZD1222 recipients tested seropositive at baseline. Spike-specific TCR breadth rose after two AZD1222 doses, and depth rose as well. White British donors predominated, females outnumbered males, and clonal diversity was possibly underestimated. Nearly half of spike-specific TCRs reportedly target unmutated variant regions.

For this clone: Its antigen is unknown.

This table comes from immunoSEQ multiplex PCR, and its TCRdb copy is limited to in-frame clones, with some not included. The table records 120,000 or so clones, 94% of them present only once. V was shortened by 6 bases and J by 1 base, with 12 bases between the two germline ends. Germline V gives CDR1 SNHLY, CDR2 FYNNEI. CDR3 length equals 14 residues. The source material was peripheral blood, sampled 28 days after the second AZD1222 dose. The rearrangement joins TRBV2 to TRBJ1-2, with D hard to call. The origin of this receptor is an adult who received the AZD1222 COVID-19 vaccine. CDR3 sequence (DNA): TGTGCCAGCAGGTGGGATAGCAATAACTATGGCTACACCTTC. This sequence encodes CASRWDSNNYGYTF.